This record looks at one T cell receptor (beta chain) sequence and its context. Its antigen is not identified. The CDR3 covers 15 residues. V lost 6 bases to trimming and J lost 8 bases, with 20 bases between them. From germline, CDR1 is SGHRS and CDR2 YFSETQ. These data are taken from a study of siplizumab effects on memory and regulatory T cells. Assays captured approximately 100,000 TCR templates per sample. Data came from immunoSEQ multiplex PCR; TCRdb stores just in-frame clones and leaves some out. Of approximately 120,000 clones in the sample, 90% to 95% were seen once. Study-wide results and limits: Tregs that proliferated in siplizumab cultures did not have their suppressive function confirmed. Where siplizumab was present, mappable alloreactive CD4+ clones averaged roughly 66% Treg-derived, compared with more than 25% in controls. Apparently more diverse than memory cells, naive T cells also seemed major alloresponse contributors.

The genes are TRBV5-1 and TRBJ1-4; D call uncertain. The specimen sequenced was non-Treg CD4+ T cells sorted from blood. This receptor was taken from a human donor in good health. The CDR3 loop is CASKPHQAGGEKLFF. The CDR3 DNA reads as TGCGCCAGCAAGCCCCACCAGGCAGGAGGCGAAAAACTGTTTTTT.